The sequence of this TCR beta chain was determined in a study of T cells after yellow fever vaccination. Study conclusions and caveats: Secondary responses were weaker yet peaked faster, day 5 versus 15. At 96% for CD4 and around 91% for CD8, most primary-vaccination clones showed up again after the booster.

This clonotype was observed many times. Trimming removed 7 bases from V and 0 bases from J, with 13 bases in between. The CDR3 is made up of 14 amino acids. Germline V gene lookup returns CDR1 SQVTM and CDR2 ANQGSEA. Production of TCR cDNA was by 5'RACE template switching, which also added a universal primer site and UMIs. TCRdb independently ran MiXCR on the 5' RACE reads; one entry per CDR3 protein. The data show around 46,000 distinct CDR3 sequences, with roughly 6.4% seen just once and about 15% held by the top ten. The V call is TRBV29-1, the J call TRBJ2-1; D is possibly TRBD1 or TRBD2 (6 bases each). Sequences were derived from CD8+ T cells not binding an NS4B(214-222) dextramer, sorted from PBMCs, sampled 45 days after the yellow fever booster vaccination. The clonotype was recovered from a man aged 30 to 45 who received the YFV17D yellow fever vaccine. The CDR3 loop reads CSAEGEVSYNEQFF. For the CDR3, the DNA is TGCAGCGCCGAGGGGGAGGTCTCCTACAATGAGCAGTTCTTC.